Sequencing of this T cell receptor (beta chain) was carried out in a study of control samples from healthy donors and cancer patients (dated by TCRdb to the early 2020s). V is pared back by 6 bases and J by 0 bases, with 11 bases lying between the germline termini. The germline V gene specifies MNHEY as CDR1 and SVGAGI as CDR2. From the cysteine up to the phenylalanine, the CDR3 has a length of 14 residues. This entry keeps only the CDR3 DNA: 42 bases, framed from base 1. Turning to this clone: The antigen it recognizes is unknown. Per-nucleotide qualities are absent, and no much larger clonotype sits a single base away.

Libraries were constructed by the immunoSEQ multiplex PCR assay. This is the immuneACCESS table as TCRdb keeps it, with only in-frame sequences that have V and J called. A part of the clones is gone; compared with another copy, unresolved V genes explain less than half, and the rest is unexplained. This sample gives tens of thousands of clones in total; about nine tenths of them show up just once. Clones ranked in the top ten supply under 15% of the sample. Sequencing was performed on blood. The chain uses TRBV6-5 and TRBJ1-1; the D gene identity is not certain. The source is a woman in her sixties or seventies in good health. The CDR3 reads CASSFSQMNTEAFF. The bases are TGTGCCAGCAGCTTCTCACAGATGAACACTGAAGCTTTCTTT.